The source of this T cell receptor beta chain is a study of cytomegalovirus exposure and HLA in healthy donors (dated by TCRdb to 2016 to 2017). In the study overall: An earlier analysis of about 560 of the donors reported over 250 Gb of sequence data and 95 million to 130 million unique TCR beta sequences obtained from some 200 million T cells. An early release that covered approximately 600 HLA-typed donors contained approximately 300 gigabases of sequencing data and tens of millions of unique TCR sequences. Among the roughly 380 genotyped donors, around 81% belonged to the genetic ancestry cluster associated with self-reported Caucasian donors. The study aimed to test whether cataloging public T cell receptors could reveal signatures of past pathogen exposure. The T cell repertoires of 666 subjects were profiled by immunosequencing and related to cytomegalovirus serostatus. Along with the approximately 700-subject first cohort, a separate validation cohort of over a hundred different subjects was used. High-throughput TCR immunosequencing, statistical association of individual TCRs with disease status, and machine learning were combined to predict cytomegalovirus infection status. A later analysis re-examined previously published TCR beta repertoires from roughly 650 donors and added high-resolution HLA genotyping to investigate patterns of TCR occurrence. Rather than drawing on any new phenotypic data, the later analysis identified candidate immune exposures from TCR beta sequences and the way those sequences occurred across donors. An earlier analysis of approximately 630 of the donors applied high-throughput TCR beta sequencing to assess whether each TCR beta V gene segment acted as functional or pseudogenic. Donor age, sex, ethnicity and CMV serostatus were compiled alongside the repertoire data. A later genetic analysis used genome-wide SNP genotypes for about three fifths of the roughly 700 donors, treating that subset as a discovery cohort. Every discovery cohort repertoire had been produced on one sequencing platform. HLA typing included class I and class II loci at four-digit resolution. The number of typed donors differed by locus: about 629-630 for A, B, C, DRB1 and DQB1; 522 for DQA1; roughly 600 for DPA1; and around 470 for DPB1. Several DR-DQ haplotypes were handled as single units for association and clustering because linkage in the cohort was strong. Across 300 to 400 genotyped donors of the cohort, an average of roughly 230,000 unique TCR beta nucleotide sequences per donor were sequenced, and approximately 17% of those sequences were non-productive.

About this clone itself: Its antigen remains unidentified. One base away there is no much larger clone; base qualities are not given.

The cohort comprised fewer than 700 healthy bone marrow donors. At the time of sampling, every cohort member was nominally healthy, though immune exposures that went unrecorded were likely present. The donor was CMV seropositive and was included in the group of 289 seropositive cohort members. A peripheral blood sample was collected from each donor, and TCR beta sequencing was performed on peripheral blood mononuclear cells. Genomic DNA was extracted from the blood cell samples with the Qiagen DNeasy Blood Extraction Kit. From V the trimming removes 3 bases and from J it removes 2 bases, while the gene matches leave 13 bases of the junction unaccounted for. The CDR3, from cysteine to phenylalanine, totals 18 residues. Only CDR3 DNA is held: 54 bases, read in frame from base 1. CDR1 and CDR2 are read off the germline V gene (reference sequence) as LNHDA and SQIVND. Broad study findings and their caveats: In the study, around 150 TCR beta chains were listed as associated with cytomegalovirus. The classifier was reported to diagnose cytomegalovirus status with high specificity and sensitivity in both the original and validation cohorts. Linkage disequilibrium might explain the correlated functional status among segregating V segments, but an unknown experimental factor could not be excluded. According to the authors, the approach could potentially be generalized to other disease states and immunological phenotypes. The 87-base-pair reads could not distinguish some IMGT-functional V segments, including TRBV6-2 and TRBV6-3, so those segments were excluded. A cluster of highly shared sequence variants was judged likely to represent a technical artifact of the sequencing pipeline. In a later genetic analysis, a missense DCLRE1C variant was associated with V-gene and J-gene trimming of TCR beta chains, and the association was replicated in an independent cohort. In a later analysis, HLA-associated TCR beta chains were found to be more clonally expanded and to have lower generation probabilities than equally common non-associated chains. A later genetic analysis reported fewer N-insertions in productive TCRs among donors in an Asian-associated ancestry cluster than the roughly 700-donor mean. Sequencing depth was assumed to be roughly uniform across donors in the presence/absence analyses, though that assumption may not hold. In a later analysis, the rate of TCR association differed among HLA loci, with DRB1 alleles having the most associated TCRs and HLA-C alleles having the fewest. CMV serostatus was the only immune exposure information available for the cohort. Across donors, most TCR sequences were observed very rarely, whereas some public TCRs were present in many individuals. HLA typing was unavailable for some donors at each locus, so association tests used only the typed subset. In vitro tests confirmed that a few of the cytomegalovirus-associated TCR beta chains recognize cytomegalovirus antigens. The earlier analysis of almost 600 of the donors excluded seventeen rarely observed V segments, including chromosome 9 orphons, because counts were too low. In a later analysis, several top co-occurrence clusters were reported to appear linked to parvovirus B19, influenza, CMV and Epstein-Barr virus. A later analysis found that most CMV-associated TCR beta chains appeared HLA-restricted, with HLA associations seemingly driven largely by CMV exposure. This cohort had only TCR beta chains sequenced, and the lack of alpha or paired-chain data limited which features could be detected. Assigning TCR associations to individual alleles was difficult when HLA alleles, especially DR and DQ, strongly co-occurred. In an earlier analysis of fewer than 750 of the donors, most TCR beta V segments were observed in productive rearrangements about 90% or about 30% of the time, broadly matching IMGT annotations. Specific HLA alleles were associated with around 18,000 TCR beta sequences at a false discovery rate of 0.05 in a later analysis. A further reported finding was that TCR beta sequences accurately predicted the HLA-A and HLA-B alleles for most subjects in the first cohort.

Libraries were built with the immunoSEQ multiplex PCR assay. For the multiplex PCR, a mixture combining 60 forward primers for TCR Vbeta segments and 13 reverse primers for TCR Jbeta segments was used. A multiplex PCR assay on genomic DNA amplified the CDR3 region of rearranged TCR beta genes. The Illumina HiSeq System was used to sequence the amplified TCR beta libraries as 87-base-pair reads. In the paper's pipeline: A later analysis tallied 75 million to 85 million unique TCR beta chains across the 600 to 700 repertoires, and approximately 9.9 million of those chains were shared by two or more donors. Raw reads were error-corrected and collapsed into unique sequences with a nearest-neighbor algorithm that merged closely related sequences to remove PCR and sequencing errors. Alignment of CDR3 sequences to IMGT reference sequences was used to assign V, D and J gene segments. For a sequence to be retained, a match of at least six nucleotides to both a V gene segment and a J gene segment was required. Rearrangements were classified as productive when the CDR3 lacked stop codons and remained in frame with V and J, and all other rearrangements were classified as non-productive. CDR3 was defined by IMGT convention, running from the second conserved V-encoded cysteine to the conserved J-encoded phenylalanine. In an earlier analysis of around 570 of the donors, sequences lacking an unambiguous match to a single V gene segment were excluded. In an earlier analysis of around 590 of the donors, a V segment was called functional when productive rearrangements were above 56.7%, and segregating when the standard deviation between donors exceeded 5%. A statistical classification framework was built for diagnosing cytomegalovirus status from the catalog of TCR beta chain sequences. In a later analysis, V and J genes were assigned by comparing TCR nucleotide sequences against IMGT/GENE-DB human TR gene sequences. A later analysis assigned CDR3 sequences and most-parsimonious VDJ recombination scenarios with the TCRdist pipeline. In a later analysis, each TCR beta chain was defined by its CDR3 amino acid sequence together with its V-gene family, and reads lacking a unique V-gene family were excluded. To address suspected cross-contamination and a sequencing artifact, a later analysis removed roughly 580 highly shared, low-generation-probability nucleotide sequences. In a later analysis, a clonal expansion index for each public chain was calculated from normalized within-repertoire ranks of inferred template counts. In a later analysis, generation probabilities were computed using a VDJ recombination model fitted to out-of-frame rearrangements, and the results were checked against IGoR. A later analysis scored TCR-TCR, TCR-HLA and TCR-CMV co-occurrence with hypergeometric tests, applying a repertoire-size bias correction to TCR pairs. In a later analysis, false discovery rates were estimated by permuting HLA or CMV assignments 20 times. A later analysis grouped co-occurring TCRs with DBSCAN, adding TCRdist sequence similarity when clustering within HLA-allele-positive subsets. Repertoires with fewer than 30,000 or more than 120,000 public chains were left out of co-occurrence clustering, as were roughly five repertoires with anomalous nucleotide sharing. The clones in this table, taken by TCRdb from immuneACCESS, are in-frame only. Not every clone is retained; where verified, under half of the shortfall comes from an unresolved V gene, and the cause of the rest is unknown. V and J calls and clone size follow that table, whereas D and trimming were derived from the DNA. The sample data list more than 150,000 clones, and approximately 85% of these were observed just once. The ten largest clones take up about 9.3% of the sample.

Sequenced: PBMCs. This sequence uses TRBV19 and TRBJ1-2, and 9 bases in between align with TRBD1. This receptor was identified in a man in his late teens or twenties in good health and CMV-seropositive. The DNA sequence follows: TGTGCCAGTAGTATTACTTGGACAGGGGAAATACCAAACTATGGCTACACCTTC. Its protein product is CASSITWTGEIPNYGYTF.